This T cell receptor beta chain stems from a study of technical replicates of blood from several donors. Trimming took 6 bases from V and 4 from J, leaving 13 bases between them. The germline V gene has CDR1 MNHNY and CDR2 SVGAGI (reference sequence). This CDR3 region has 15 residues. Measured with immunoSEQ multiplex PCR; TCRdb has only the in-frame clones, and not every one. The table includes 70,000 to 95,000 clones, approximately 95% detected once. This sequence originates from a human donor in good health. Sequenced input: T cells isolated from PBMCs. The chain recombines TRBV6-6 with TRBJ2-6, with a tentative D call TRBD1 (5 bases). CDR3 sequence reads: CASSLRASGANVLTF. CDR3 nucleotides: TGTGCCAGCAGCCTCAGGGCGTCCGGGGCCAACGTCCTGACTTTC.